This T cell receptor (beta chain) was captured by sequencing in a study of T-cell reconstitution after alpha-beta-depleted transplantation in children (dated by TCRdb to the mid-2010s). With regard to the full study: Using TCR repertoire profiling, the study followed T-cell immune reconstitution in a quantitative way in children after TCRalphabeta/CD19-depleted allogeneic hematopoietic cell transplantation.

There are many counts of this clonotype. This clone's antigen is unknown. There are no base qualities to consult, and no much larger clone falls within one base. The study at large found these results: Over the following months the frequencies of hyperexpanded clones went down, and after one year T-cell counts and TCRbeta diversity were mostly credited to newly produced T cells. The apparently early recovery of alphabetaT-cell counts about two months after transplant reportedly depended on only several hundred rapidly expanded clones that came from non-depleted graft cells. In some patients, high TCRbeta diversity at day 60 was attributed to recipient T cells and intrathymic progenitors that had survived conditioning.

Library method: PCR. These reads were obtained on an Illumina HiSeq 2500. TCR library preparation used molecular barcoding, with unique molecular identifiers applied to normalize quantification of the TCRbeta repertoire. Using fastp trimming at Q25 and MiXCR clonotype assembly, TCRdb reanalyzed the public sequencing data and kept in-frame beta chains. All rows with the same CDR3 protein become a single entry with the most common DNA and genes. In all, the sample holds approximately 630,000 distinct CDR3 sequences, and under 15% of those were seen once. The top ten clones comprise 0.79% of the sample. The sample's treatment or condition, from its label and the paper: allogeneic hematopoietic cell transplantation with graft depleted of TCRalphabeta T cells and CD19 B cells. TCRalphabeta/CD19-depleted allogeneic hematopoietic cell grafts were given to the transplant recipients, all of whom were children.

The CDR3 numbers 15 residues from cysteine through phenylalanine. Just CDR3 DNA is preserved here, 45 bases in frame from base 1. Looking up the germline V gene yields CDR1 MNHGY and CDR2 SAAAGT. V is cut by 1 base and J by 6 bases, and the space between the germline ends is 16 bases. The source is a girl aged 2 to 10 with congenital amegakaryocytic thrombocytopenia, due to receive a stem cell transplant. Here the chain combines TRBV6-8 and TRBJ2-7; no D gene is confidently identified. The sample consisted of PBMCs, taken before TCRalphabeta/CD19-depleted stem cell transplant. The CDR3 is CASSYLAVVSAEQYF. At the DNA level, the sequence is TGTGCCAGCAGTTACTTGGCAGTCGTTTCGGCCGAGCAGTACTTC.